A selection of T cell receptor beta chains follows, all from one sample in a study of blood T cell repertoires in COVID-19. Assay used: immunoSEQ multiplex PCR; TCRdb lists only in-frame clones, some missing. The table lists approximately 110,000 clones, around 90% of them singletons. Sequences were obtained from peripheral blood. Source of these receptors: a woman between 50 and 59 years old with acute or convalescent COVID-19. Each CDR3 is given with its conserved first and last residue. D genes are given only for firm matches. Where a row states a size, it is once, few, many or the class of an expanded clone; other rows omit it.

J	size	V	D	DNA	CDR3
TRBJ2-1	-	TRBV3-1/TRBV3-2	-	TGTGCCAGCAGCCATTTTAACATCCTCGGGAAGAATGAGCAGTTCTTC	CASSHFNILGKNEQFF
TRBJ1-5	-	TRBV12-3/TRBV12-4	-	TGTGCCAGCAGTTGGGGCAGCAATCAGCCCCAGCATTTT	CASSWGSNQPQHF
TRBJ2-1	few	TRBV10-1	TRBD1	TGCGCCAGCAGCCGGGACAGCTCCTACAATGAGCAGTTCTTC	CASSRDSSYNEQFF
TRBJ2-7	-	TRBV11-3	TRBD1	TGTGCCAGCAGCCCGGGACAGAACGAGCAGTACTTC	CASSPGQNEQYF
TRBJ1-1	-	TRBV30	-	TGTGCCTGGAAATCGTCAAGTAGGCCCCCCGGGGCTTTCTTT	CAWKSSSRPPGAFF
TRBJ2-3	-	TRBV27	-	TGTGCCAGCAGTCGACGACAGGTCACAGATACGCAGTATTTT	CASSRRQVTDTQYF
TRBJ2-7	-	TRBV6-5	TRBD1	TGTGCCAGCAGTTACTCGTGGGACAGGGAATACGAGCAGTACTTC	CASSYSWDREYEQYF
TRBJ1-3	-	TRBV30	TRBD1	TGTGCCTGGAGTCCTCCGGGACAGGGATACACCATATATTTT	CAWSPPGQGYTIYF
TRBJ1-6	-	TRBV13	-	TGTGCCAGCAGCTCCTACAGGGTTGGAGATTCACCCCTCCACTTT	CASSSYRVGDSPLHF
TRBJ2-5	-	TRBV4-1	TRBD2	TGCGCCAGCAGCCAAGGACTAGCGGAGACCCAGTACTTC	CASSQGLAETQYF
TRBJ2-1	-	TRBV6-5	-	TGTGCCAGCAGTTATTCCGGCAATGAGCAGTTCTTC	CASSYSGNEQFF
TRBJ1-3	-	TRBV11-2	-	TGTGCCAGCAGCTCCCTAGATCATGGGTTCTCTGGAAACACCATATATTTT	CASSSLDHGFSGNTIYF
TRBJ1-1	-	TRBV2	TRBD1	TGTGCCAGCAGCGGCTGGGACAGGGGGGGCACTGAAGCTTTCTTT	CASSGWDRGGTEAFF
TRBJ2-1	-	TRBV7-9	TRBD2	TGTGCCAGCAGCCCTAGCGGGGGGGGGCCGAGCTCCTACAATGAGCAGTTCTTC	CASSPSGGGPSSYNEQFF
TRBJ2-1	-	TRBV2	-	TGTGCCAGCAAAACCTGGGGGACAAAGAACTCCAATGAGCAGTTCTTC	CASKTWGTKNSNEQFF
TRBJ1-4	-	TRBV3-1/TRBV3-2	TRBD1	TGTGCCAGCAGCCGAAAGGGACTCGGGACAGGGAATGAAAAACTGTTTTTT	CASSRKGLGTGNEKLFF
TRBJ2-1	-	TRBV2	-	TGTGCCAGCAAGACAAGCTCCTACAATGAGCAGTTCTTC	CASKTSSYNEQFF
TRBJ1-1	-	TRBV24-1	TRBD1	TGTGCCACCAGTGATTACCAAGCAGGGGGCGATATCGCTGAAGCTTTCTTT	CATSDYQAGGDIAEAFF
TRBJ2-3	-	TRBV7-8	TRBD1	TGTGCCAGCTGTAGTTATACAGGGGCAGATACGCAGTATTTT	CASCSYTGADTQYF
TRBJ2-2	-	TRBV2	-	TGTGCCAGCAAAAAGGAGTACACCGGGGAGCTGTTTTTT	CASKKEYTGELFF
TRBJ1-5	-	TRBV19	-	TGTGCCAGTAGTATCATGGGGGGACGCAATCAGCCCCAGCATTTT	CASSIMGGRNQPQHF
TRBJ2-5	-	TRBV20-1	-	TGCAGTGCTACGACCGGGGAGACCCAGTACTTC	CSATTGETQYF
TRBJ2-3	-	TRBV2	-	TGTGCCAGCTTAGAAGTAGATACGCAGTATTTT	CASLEVDTQYF
TRBJ1-2	-	TRBV6-5	-	TGTGCCAGCAGATATACTGGCGGCAGGGCGGGAGGCTACACCTTC	CASRYTGGRAGGYTF
TRBJ1-3	few	TRBV7-9	TRBD1	TGTGCCAGCAGCTTAGGACAGGGTAGCGGAAACACCATATATTTT	CASSLGQGSGNTIYF
TRBJ2-1	-	TRBV24-1	-	TGTGCCACCAGTGATCCCGGGACCTACAATGAGCAGTTCTTC	CATSDPGTYNEQFF
TRBJ1-3	-	TRBV7-6	TRBD1	TGTGCCAGCAGCCCAAGAACCCCAGGGGGCGATATCTCTGGAAACACCATATATTTT	CASSPRTPGGDISGNTIYF
TRBJ2-2	-	TRBV19	-	TGTGCCAGTAGCACCATCTTACAGGGCATGGAGACCGGGGAGCTGTTTTTT	CASSTILQGMETGELFF
TRBJ1-1	-	TRBV7-6	-	TGTGCCAGCAGCTTAGTTGGGGGGATGAACACTGAAGCTTTCTTT	CASSLVGGMNTEAFF
TRBJ2-3	-	TRBV24-1	TRBD2	TGTGCCACCAGTGATTTAGGGACTAGCGGGAGATCAGATACGCAGTATTTT	CATSDLGTSGRSDTQYF
TRBJ2-7	-	TRBV30	-	TGTGCCTGGAGTGAGGCGGACGAGCAGTACTTC	CAWSEADEQYF
TRBJ1-3	-	TRBV9	-	TGTGCCAGCAGCGTAGCAGGGGTCTCTGGAAACACCATATATTTT	CASSVAGVSGNTIYF
TRBJ1-1	-	TRBV6-5	-	TGTGCCAGCAGAACAGGCCAGGGGAACACTGAAGCTTTCTTT	CASRTGQGNTEAFF
TRBJ2-7	-	TRBV28	-	TGTGCCAGCAACTTTAGGACAGTTCTGGACGAGCAGTACTTC	CASNFRTVLDEQYF
TRBJ1-3	-	TRBV10-3	-	TGTGCCATCTCCACACAGGGAACCTCCTCTGGAAACACCATATATTTT	CAISTQGTSSGNTIYF
TRBJ2-1	-	TRBV29-1	-	TGCAGCGTTGAAGAGGAGTGGGCGGGTGATTACAATGAGCAGTTCTTC	CSVEEEWAGDYNEQFF
TRBJ2-3	once	TRBV28	TRBD2	TGTGCCAGCAGTCGACTAGCGGCTCTCTATATCACAGATACGCAGTATTTT	CASSRLAALYITDTQYF
TRBJ2-7	-	TRBV2	TRBD2	TGTGCCAGCAAAACTAGCGGTAGCTCCTACGAGCAGTACTTC	CASKTSGSSYEQYF
TRBJ1-2	once	TRBV7-6	-	TGTGCCAGCAGCGCGAGAGGTGGCAGGGACTATGGCTACACCTTC	CASSARGGRDYGYTF
TRBJ1-1	-	TRBV29-1	-	TGCAGCGTGGGTGGGACATACACTGAAGCTTTCTTT	CSVGGTYTEAFF
TRBJ2-7	-	TRBV7-9	TRBD2	TGTGCCAGCAGGTCCACTAGCGGGAGTATCAACGAGCAGTACTTC	CASRSTSGSINEQYF
TRBJ1-2	few	TRBV24-1	-	TGTGCCACCAGTGACCGACCGGGTTATGGCTACACCTTC	CATSDRPGYGYTF
TRBJ2-2	-	TRBV6-5	TRBD2	TGTGCCAGCAGTCCCCTTGGGAGGGCCGGGGAGCTGTTTTTT	CASSPLGRAGELFF
TRBJ2-3	-	TRBV28	TRBD2	TGTGCCAGCAGTCCGATAAATTCGGGACTAGCGGGAGGGCCAGGAGATACGCAGTATTTT	CASSPINSGLAGGPGDTQYF
TRBJ2-1	-	TRBV21-1	-	TGTGCCAGCAGCCCAAGCCGGCAGTTCTTC	CASSPSRQFF
TRBJ1-6	-	TRBV30	-	TGTGCCTGGAGTGGGGAGTCCAACTCACCCCTCCACTTT	CAWSGESNSPLHF
TRBJ1-2	-	TRBV6-5	-	TGTGCCAGCAGTTTAGATGTTAACTATGGCTACACCTTC	CASSLDVNYGYTF
TRBJ1-2	-	TRBV5-1	TRBD1	TGCGCCAGCAGCATGGCCCCCACCGGGACAGGGACCGGCTACACCTTC	CASSMAPTGTGTGYTF
TRBJ2-1	-	TRBV7-8	-	TGTGCCAGCAGCACCATGAGCTCCTACAATGAGCAGTTCTTC	CASSTMSSYNEQFF
TRBJ2-2	-	TRBV7-3	-	TGTGCCAGCAGCTTAGACGGACAGAACACCGGGGAGCTGTTTTTT	CASSLDGQNTGELFF
TRBJ1-3	few	TRBV5-1	-	TGCGCCAGCAAAACCGACACCTCTGGAAACACCATATATTTT	CASKTDTSGNTIYF
TRBJ2-5	-	TRBV4-1	-	TGCTACCTAGCAAGGGAATTGAGCCAAGAGACCCAGTACTTC	CYLARELSQETQYF
TRBJ1-5	once	TRBV10-3	-	TGTGCCATCAACGGGGAAAAGGGTCAGCCCCAGCATTTT	CAINGEKGQPQHF
TRBJ1-6	-	TRBV3-1/TRBV3-2	-	TGTGCCAGCAGCCACAACATGGATTCACCCCTCCACTTT	CASSHNMDSPLHF
TRBJ1-2	-	TRBV11-2	-	TGTGCCAGCAGCTTAGGGATACAGGGTACTTTCTATGGCTACACCTTC	CASSLGIQGTFYGYTF
TRBJ2-4	-	TRBV15	TRBD2	TGTGCCACCAGCAGAGAAAGATTTACGGCGGGGGGGATTCAGTACTTC	CATSRERFTAGGIQYF
TRBJ1-5	-	TRBV18	TRBD1	TGTGCCAGCTCACCGGCCCAGGGGGATCAGCCCCAGCATTTT	CASSPAQGDQPQHF
TRBJ1-2	-	TRBV28	-	TGTGCCAGCAGCCCTATAGATATCTATGGCTACACCTTC	CASSPIDIYGYTF
TRBJ2-1	few	TRBV6-6	TRBD1	TGTGCCAGCAGTTACCGGACAGGGACTTACAATGAGCAGTTCTTC	CASSYRTGTYNEQFF